This TCR beta chain appears in the sequencing data of a study of human T cells and chemical hapten exposure. This CDR3 has 14 amino acids. Per the germline V gene, CDR1 is ENHRY and CDR2 is SYGVKD. V trimming: 3 bases; J trimming: 4 bases; junction bases outside the gene matches: 3. This clonotype was seen ten or more times. Antigen specificity is unknown. The time point here: healthy volunteer bleed at 2 weeks. It was from unfractionated whole blood that total RNA was extracted. In the library, unique molecular identifiers were attached to individual cDNA molecules. Each CDR3 protein is one row after TCRdb ran MiXCR on the RACE reads. The sample comprises roughly 100,000 distinct CDR3 sequences, about 10% of which are singletons, and 2.9% rests with the top ten. Whole-study results and caveats: TCRs exceeding a frequency of 1 in 1000 stayed unchanged under DPC sensitization.

This chain links TRBV10-3 with TRBJ1-1; 9 bases fit TRBD1. Sequences were obtained from whole blood. The clonotype comes from a female donor in good health. Some clones in this sample may be carry-over from other donors' samples. The CDR3: CAISDPGQGTEAFF. CDR3 DNA: TGTGCCATCAGTGACCCGGGACAGGGCACTGAAGCTTTCTTT.